This is a list of T cell receptor beta chains from one sample in a study of T cell changes during pregnancy in multiple sclerosis. TCRdb's table, derived via immunoSEQ multiplex PCR, lists solely in-frame clones and lacks some. The data hold roughly 93,000 clones, with roughly 92% observed a single time. This specimen consisted of peripheral blood, obtained after pregnancy. Receptor source: a female donor with multiple sclerosis, enrolled in a pregnancy study. Both conserved end residues are trimmed from each CDR3.

v_call	j_call	cdr3_aa
TRBV5-5	TRBJ2-1	ASSSQGANEQF
TRBV28	TRBJ1-3	ASSFRSRGTRSGNTIY
TRBV7-2	TRBJ2-7	ASSLLEGREQY
TRBV19	TRBJ1-2	ASRKTGGLSGYT
TRBV5-6	TRBJ1-5	ASSLAGVGNQPQH
TRBV5-1	TRBJ2-5	ASSNGGSQETQY
TRBV27	TRBJ1-2	ASSLSGEYGYT
TRBV6-5	TRBJ2-2	ASSYGWGGPTGELF
TRBV4-2	TRBJ2-1	ASSQGGQVYNEQF
TRBV9	TRBJ1-1	ASSVGGQGFTEAF
TRBV7-9	TRBJ1-5	ASSSGQGFQPQH
TRBV2	TRBJ1-1	ASRGDRQTEAF
TRBV25-1	TRBJ1-1	ASTRPGTAITEAF
TRBV19	TRBJ2-7	ASSRTDYEQY
TRBV19	TRBJ2-2	ASRTEQNTGELF
TRBV7-9	TRBJ2-1	ASSSSGPYNEQF
TRBV6-6	TRBJ2-1	ASSYTGGLWDEQF
TRBV6-5	TRBJ1-1	ASSQNMNTEAF
TRBV4-3	TRBJ2-7	ASSLSSGYSYEQY
TRBV5-6	TRBJ1-2	ASSTSENGYT
TRBV4-2	TRBJ1-2	ASSQTKDSYGYT
TRBV4-3	TRBJ2-5	ASSQDPRGGETQY
TRBV2	TRBJ1-5	ASSEPGGQPQH
TRBV6-1	TRBJ1-1	ASSEAGTGGTEAF
TRBV4-2	TRBJ1-2	ASSQGTGRLAEGYT